The source of this T cell receptor (beta chain) is a study of shared clonotypes between healthy human individuals (dated by TCRdb to 2018 to 2021). A note on the overall study: A few men and a couple of women, aged 18 to 49 years, made up the cohort. For each donor, three plates each were used for CD4 naive and CD4 memory, two plates were used for CD8 naive, and one plate was used for CD8 memory. The study deeply sequenced blood TCR repertoires of five healthy adults to estimate repertoire size and the extent of clonotype sharing between individuals. To increase sequencing depth and limit assay-specific biases, TCR repertoire library preparation and sequencing were carried out by different laboratories using diverse techniques. Each donor's leukapheresis produced roughly between roughly 0.94 and 9.5 billion PBMCs. Points the paper makes about the study in general: Based on pairwise subsampling, the degree of clonotype sharing among donors was expected to be affected by sequencing depth. Naive subsets generally had larger estimated clonotype richness than memory subsets did. Only blood was sampled, and tissue TCR repertoires likely differ from those in blood. When several donors were compared, the shared fraction of clonotypes was about 5.2% for naive CD4, approximately 3.3% for naive CD8, roughly 2.5% for memory CD4, and around 0.4% for memory CD8. Incomplete sequencing was indicated by rarefaction of sorted-subset datasets, despite the large sequencing depth. Because the study included only a small number of donors, the genetic and exposure-history diversity represented was limited. Higher generation probabilities were observed for clonotypes shared by all four sorted-subset donors than for non-shared clonotypes.

The CDR3 holds 16 amino acids from the cysteine to the phenylalanine. The only DNA kept is the CDR3, 48 bases in frame from the first base. Trimming at the junction amounts to 4 bases on V and 6 bases on J, and the germline ends lie 18 bases apart. The germline V gene sets CDR1 to SGHDN and CDR2 to FVKESK. Using the deep immunoSEQ assay, multiplex PCR amplified TCR CDR3 regions from genomic DNA. Extracted genomic DNA from each cell subset was distributed evenly across all wells of several immunoSEQ 96-well plates, and each plate was treated as a replicate. For sorted subsets, approximately 200 ng of genomic DNA, equivalent to about 30,000 T cell genomes, went into each replicate PCR. Purified libraries were measured with a Qubit 3.0 fluorometer, size-checked on a Bioanalyzer 2100, and measured again with the KAPA Library Quantification kit. Each immunoSEQ 96-well plate was sequenced on its own single-read 150-cycle Illumina NextSeq 550 flow cell. The paper's data handling went like this. Because the immunoSEQ output held only junctional sequences and lacked quality scores, the filtering could not match the filtering applied to full-length reads. To assign V/J genes and CDR3, sequences were annotated against IMGT germline references using PyIR, a Python wrapper for IgBLAST v1.9. Reads were removed for weak V/J assignments (E-value above 1e-6), missing CDR3, stop codons, out-of-frame junctions, or ambiguous translated residues. A V3J clonotype was defined by an identical inferred V gene, J gene, and CDR3 amino acid sequence. To compute the percentage overlap between repertoires, the number of shared unique clonotypes was divided by the size of the smaller repertoire. RTK rarefaction, the Chao1 estimator, and Recon v2.1 estimates of unobserved clonotypes were used to assess repertoire richness. Generation probabilities were computed with OLGA for all TCRbeta clonotypes obtained by the gDNA method from four donors. In TCRdb, the immuneACCESS table is reduced to in-frame sequences with V and J assigned. These tables do not hold every clone; where another copy was compared, an unresolved V gene accounts for under half, and the others remain unexplained. The V and J calls and clone size come from that table; D and trimming were worked out from the DNA. Present in this sample are roughly 590,000 clones, less than 97% of which were seen just once. About 0.11% of the sample is held by the ten biggest clonotypes.

CD8 naive samples were CD45RO-negative cells positively selected for CCR7, giving a CD45RA+CCR7+ population that excluded TemRA cells. The donors were healthy, HIV-negative adults who had no recently reported acute infections or vaccinations. Every donor was a Caucasian adult living in Nashville, Tennessee, USA. Blood was obtained by leukapheresis, after which PBMCs were separated by Ficoll-Histopaque density gradient centrifugation and cryopreserved in liquid nitrogen vapor phase. Purity and quantity of every magnetically sorted T cell population were checked by analytical flow cytometry. From each sorted fraction, genomic DNA was isolated and quantified by UV absorbance on a Nanodrop 2000c. With regard to this clone: Its binding antigen is unknown. No much larger clone is present one base from it, and per-base qualities are unavailable.

The chain couples TRBV14 to TRBJ2-2, with the D call perhaps TRBD1 or TRBD2, as 6 bases match in each case. The origin of this receptor is a woman in her 30s in good health. The sample taken for sequencing was naive CD8+ T cells sorted from blood. Reading the label with the study, this specimen's cell subset or site is: CD45RA+CCR7+. The CDR3 region has the sequence CASSLLFGRQAGELFF. The nucleotide sequence reads TGTGCCAGCAGCCTTCTCTTCGGGAGACAGGCCGGGGAGCTGTTTTTT.